Sequencing of this TCR beta chain was carried out in a study of control samples from healthy donors and cancer patients. Trimming removed 5 bases at V and 4 bases at J, with 20 bases between. The CDR3 consists of 16 residues. The germline gives CDR1 ENHRY, CDR2 SYGVKD. Sequenced by immunoSEQ multiplex PCR; TCRdb stores in-frame clones only, minus some. The sample lists 150,000 to 180,000 clones; nearly 95% were seen once. The V gene is TRBV10-3, the J gene TRBJ1-2; D remains unclear. This TCR derives from a man aged 45-65 years in good health. The sequenced material came from blood. The CDR3 DNA reads TGTGCCATCAGTAGTAGAGGGAAAGAGGATTTCTATGGCTACACCTTC. This gives the protein CAISSRGKEDFYGYTF.